Following are 3 T cell receptor beta chains from one sample sequenced in a study of preoperative IRX-2 immunotherapy in early breast cancer. Treatment indicated: preoperative locoregional IRX-2 cytokine immunotherapy. Sequencing used immunoSEQ multiplex PCR; TCRdb keeps in-frame clones, though not all of them. The top ten hold roughly 2% of the sample, which has approximately 100,000 clones, about nine tenths seen once. The starting material was tumor tissue, obtained after IRX-2 immunotherapy. The receptors were gathered from a human donor with breast cancer.

This clone has only one observation. This chain uses TRBV11-3 with TRBJ2-7; D might be TRBD1 or TRBD2, each matching 5 bases. The CDR3 runs to 15 residues. V lost 1 base, J lost 6 bases, and 16 bases lay in between. Germline V gives CDR1 SGHNT, CDR2 YENEEA. Here the CDR3 reads CASSLVASGPTEQYF. The CDR3, as DNA: TGTGCCAGCAGCTTAGTAGCGTCAGGGCCAACCGAGCAGTACTTC.

The V gene is TRBV28, the J gene TRBJ2-3; 16 nucleotides agree with TRBD2. V was pared by 4 bases and J by 1 base, with 5 bases of the junction left unmatched. The CDR3 has 18 residues. Germline CDR1 is MDHEN and CDR2 is SYDVKM. CDR3 bases: TGTGCCAGCAGTTCACCGGGACTAGCGGGAGGGGGCACAGATACGCAGTATTTT. Translation gives CASSSPGLAGGGTDTQYF.

This chain connects TRBV25-1 to TRBJ2-4; the D call may be TRBD1 or TRBD2 (5 bases each). Germline assignment: CDR1 MGHDK and CDR2 SYGVNS. The length of the CDR3 is 13 residues. V was clipped by 1 base and J by 8 bases, with 9 bases between them. Here the CDR3 DNA reads TGTGCCAGCAGTGAATTCGGGGCGGACATTCAGTACTTC. Amino acids: CASSEFGADIQYF.